These 28 T cell receptor beta chains originate from one sample sequenced in a study of metastatic and nonmetastatic thyroid tumors. Patients underwent thyroid surgery, and none had received any treatment before it. TCRdb ran MiXCR on the PCR reads. The sample comprises about 16,000 clones, roughly 13% of which are singletons, and 25% to 30% rests with the top ten. Material: blood. The source is a female donor with papillary thyroid cancer or a benign thyroid nodule (not recorded which). Some clones in this sample may be carry-over from other donors' samples.

V is TRBV24-1 and J is TRBJ2-1, with D possibly being TRBD2 (5 bases). The CDR3 sequence is 14 residues long. The germline V gene has CDR1 KGHDR and CDR2 SFDVKD. Trimming removed 6 bases at V and 7 bases at J, with 15 bases between. CDR3 nucleotides: TGTGCCACCAGTAAATCTAGTTGGAGGAATGAGCAGTTCTTC. This translates into CATSKSSWRNEQFF.

This clone was seen repeatedly, ten times or more. The chain joins TRBV7-8 to TRBJ1-3; weak D call: TRBD1 (5 bases). V lost 5 bases and J lost 6, with 26 bases in between. The CDR3 runs to 18 residues. In germline, CDR1 is SGHVS, CDR2 FQNEAQ. The CDR3 reads CASSARTSQGLPLNTIYF. CDR3 DNA: TGTGCCAGCAGCGCCAGGACGTCTCAGGGACTCCCACTAAACACCATATATTTT.

Ten or more counts support this clone. V is TRBV6-5 and J is TRBJ2-3; 9 bases are a match to TRBD1. The V and J ends lost 3 bases and 0 bases, in that order; junction bases with no gene match: 1. This CDR3 has 15 residues. Germline V CDR1 and CDR2: MNHEY, SVGAGI. The CDR3 DNA follows: TGTGCCAGCAGTTATGGGACAGGGAGCACAGATACGCAGTATTTT. This translates into CASSYGTGSTDTQYF.

This clone has a count of ten or more. Its ends do not fully match the called genes, so a read error is possible. The V gene is TRBV28, the J gene TRBJ1-4; D is undetermined. The CDR3 length is 12 residues. Germline V CDR1 and CDR2: MDHEN, SYDVKM. As DNA, the CDR3 is TGTGCCAGCAGAACAACTAATGAAAAACTGCTTTTT. Its protein is CASRTTNEKLLF.

This clone was counted many times. The CDR3, as DNA: TGCAGTCGGGACCGACGGAAGACCCAGTACTTC. Encoded protein: CSRDRRKTQYF. V and J are TRBV20-1 and TRBJ2-5; possibly TRBD1 or TRBD2 for D (5 bases each). V lost 8 bases and J lost 6, with 13 bases in between. Germline V gene sequence: CDR1 DFQATT, CDR2 SNEGSKA (reference sequence). CDR3 length: 11 residues.

This clone was seen many times. This chain links TRBV5-6 with TRBJ1-2, with D unresolved. Germline V CDR1 and CDR2: SGHDT, YYEEEE. There are 13 residues in the CDR3. V shed 0 bases and J shed 4 bases, with 7 bases lying between them. The CDR3 nucleotides read TGTGCCAGCAGCTTGGACAGAGTCTATGGCTACACCTTC. It specifies CASSLDRVYGYTF.

In this sample, this clone turned up many times. The chain employs TRBV2 and TRBJ1-5; a weak D match, TRBD1 (6 bases). V lost 6 bases and J lost 6, with 15 bases in between. The germline CDR1 and CDR2 sequences are SNHLY and FYNNEI. This CDR3 is built from 14 residues. The CDR3 reads CASSEWTEGQPQHF. CDR3 coding DNA: TGTGCCAGCAGCGAATGGACAGAGGGTCAGCCCCAGCATTTT.

The chain joins TRBV6-1 to TRBJ1-5; maybe TRBD1 (5 bases). The V gene lost 6 bases and the J gene lost 7 bases, with 13 bases spanning the gap. In germline, CDR1 is MNHNS, CDR2 SASEGT. The CDR3 is 13 amino acids. The CDR3 nucleotides are TGTGCCAGCAGGGAGGACAAGGGACAGCCCCAGCATTTT. Translating gives CASREDKGQPQHF.

This clone was seen at least ten times. V is TRBV29-1 and J is TRBJ2-1; the D is unclear. Germline CDR1 SQVTM, CDR2 ANQGSEA. The CDR3 has 15 residues. Trimming took 4 bases from V and 4 from J, leaving 17 bases between them. The CDR3 nucleotides are TGCAGCGTTGTGTCGGCGGCAATGGCTTACAATGAGCAGTTCTTC. This encodes CSVVSAAMAYNEQFF.

This clone was observed at least ten times. DNA for the CDR3: TGTGCCAGCAGCTTGGTTGAGGGCACTGAAGCTTTCTTT. It is translated as CASSLVEGTEAFF. The rearrangement uses TRBV5-6 and TRBJ1-1, with D hard to call. CDR1 and CDR2 from the germline V gene are SGHDT and YYEEEE. Trimming cost V 0 bases and J 4 bases, with 7 bases left between them. This CDR3 is built from 13 residues.

This clone was found many times. V is TRBV19 and J is TRBJ1-5; no clear D. Germline-derived CDR1 and CDR2 are LNHDA and SQIVND (reference sequence). CDR3 length equals 14 residues. V lost 3 bases and J 6 bases, leaving 12 bases between the germline ends. The CDR3 spells CASSIGDLGQPQHF. The CDR3 region has the DNA TGTGCCAGTAGTATCGGAGACCTAGGTCAGCCCCAGCATTTT.

This clone is medium-sized within its sample. The J gene is TRBJ2-2, the V gene TRBV6-2 or TRBV6-3, with unresolved D. The germline gives CDR1 MNHEY, CDR2 SVGEGT. This CDR3 contains 14 residues. V was cut by 11 bases and J by 0 bases, with 13 bases left in between. CDR3 in amino acids: CAVTPVANTGELFF. The CDR3 region has the DNA TGTGCCGTCACTCCAGTAGCGAACACCGGGGAGCTGTTTTTT.

This clone was seen at least ten times. This may arise from a read error, as a much more abundant clone is one base away. The chain recombines TRBV2 with TRBJ2-7; 9 nucleotides align to TRBD1. The CDR3 is 13 residues long. The germline gives CDR1 SNHLY, CDR2 FYNNEI. CDR3 in DNA: TGTGCCGGCAGTGTACAGGGGGCGGGGGAGCAGTACTTC. It encodes CAGSVQGAGEQYF.

This clone was picked up many times. One junction end does not reproduce the germline sequence, and a read error may be involved. This chain connects TRBV20-1 to TRBJ1-6; D ambiguous. The CDR3 is 10 residues long. Germline V gene data show CDR1 as DFQATT and CDR2 as SNEGSKA (reference sequence). The CDR3 DNA reads as TGCAGTGCTAGAGATGTAGACGATTACTTT. It is translated as CSARDVDDYF.

As to this clone: The junction differs from germline at one of its ends, possibly a read error. V usage is TRBV12-3 or TRBV12-4 and J usage is TRBJ1-6; D not resolved. The CDR3 has 15 residues. The DNA for the CDR3 is TGTGCCAGTAGTCCCCGGGTTGGAGGGAATTCACCCCTACACTTT. Amino acid sequence: CASSPRVGGNSPLHF.

This clone was observed many times. A much larger clone lies a single base off, so this may be a read error. This chain links TRBV7-9 with TRBJ1-1; TRBD1 aligns across 7 bases. V shed 8 bases, J shed 5 bases, and the junction held 11 bases outside the gene matches. CDR3 length equals 14 residues. Germline V gene sequence: CDR1 SEHNR, CDR2 FQNEAQ (reference sequence). The CDR3 DNA reads TGTGCCAGCGGCTCACAGGGGTCGACGACTGAAGCTTTCTTT. Its protein is CASGSQGSTTEAFF.

Concerning this clone: At one end, the junction sequence differs from germline, possibly due to a read error. The chain links TRBV28 to TRBJ1-1, with D tentatively TRBD1 (5 bases). The CDR3 has 11 amino acids. CDR1 MDHEN and CDR2 SYDVKM come from the germline V gene. The CDR3 nucleotides read TGTGCCAGCAGTCCCTGGACAAGGCCTTTTTTT. This encodes CASSPWTRPFF.

This clone is medium-sized. Other DNA sequences of this sample code for an identical CDR3. The rearrangement links TRBV6-5 to TRBJ2-7; 7 bases are shared with TRBD2. This CDR3 is built from 14 residues. The ends lost 2 bases at V and 0 bases at J; junction bases unmatched: 1. The germline gives CDR1 MNHEY, CDR2 SVGAGI. CDR3 coding DNA: TGTGCCAGCAGTTACAGCGGGAACTCCTACGAGCAGTACTTC. Translated: CASSYSGNSYEQYF.

This clone is judged medium-sized. Other DNA sequences within the sample encode an identical CDR3. The V gene is TRBV6-1, the J gene TRBJ2-1; the D call may be TRBD1 or TRBD2 (5 bases each). This CDR3 has 15 residues. Trimming stripped 0 bases from V and 6 bases from J, with 12 bases between. Germline V CDR1 and CDR2: MNHNS, SASEGT. The CDR3 sequence is CASSEADYGANEQFF. For the CDR3, the DNA is TGTGCCAGCAGTGAAGCGGATTACGGGGCCAATGAGCAGTTCTTC.

Ten or more counts support this clone. The V call is TRBV19, the J call TRBJ2-3; the match to TRBD2 covers 8 bases. Per germline, CDR1 LNHDA and CDR2 SQIVND (reference sequence). The CDR3 is made up of 17 amino acids. Trimming took 3 bases from V and 3 from J; bases not matched to a gene: 11. This CDR3 reads CASSILGLEGWTDTQYF. CDR3 nucleotides: TGTGCCAGTAGTATCCTGGGACTAGAAGGATGGACAGATACGCAGTATTTT.

A note on this clone: The CDR3 end shows no conserved phenylalanine or tryptophan, and so a read error is likely. The DNA is left out, because the CDR3 cannot be placed on it with certainty; the CDR3 is given as TCRdb lists it. This rearrangement joins TRBV19 to TRBJ2-7. Germline V gene sequence: CDR1 LNHDA, CDR2 SQIVND (reference sequence). The CDR3 spans 9 residues, counting both ends. The CDR3 reads CAVVYEHYC.

This clone appeared many times. The rearrangement joins TRBV5-6 to TRBJ2-1; D might be TRBD2 (5 bases). Germline assignment: CDR1 SGHDT and CDR2 YYEEEE. V was shortened by 4 bases and J by 9 bases, with 20 bases between the two germline ends. The CDR3 is 15 residues long. CDR3 sequence (DNA): TGTGCCAGCAGCCAAGATGGAGGTTATGCGGCTGAGCAGTTCTTC. It yields the protein CASSQDGGYAAEQFF.

In its sample, this clone was seen many times. CDR3: CASSLGGPGNNSPLHF. As DNA, the CDR3 is TGTGCCAGCAGTCTGGGGGGCCCCGGAAATAATTCACCCCTCCACTTT. The genes are TRBV12-3 or TRBV12-4 and TRBJ1-6, with D perhaps matching TRBD1 (6 bases). V lost 5 bases, J lost 5 bases, and 16 bases lay in between. The CDR3 spans 16 residues.

The J gene is TRBJ2-1, the V gene TRBV18, with D unresolved. This CDR3 contains 14 residues. Trimming cost V 0 bases and J 5 bases, with 8 bases left between them. Germline CDR1 and CDR2: KGHSH and LQKENI. CDR3 in amino acids: CASSPPARNNEQFF. The CDR3 region has the DNA TGTGCCAGCTCACCACCGGCGCGGAACAATGAGCAGTTCTTC.

By share, this clone ranks as medium-sized (0.01 to 0.1%). This chain joins TRBV12-5 and TRBJ2-2; D unclear. This CDR3 is 10 amino acids long. Germline V gene sequence: CDR1 LGHNT, CDR2 FRNRAP. V dropped 1 base and J dropped 9 bases, with 0 bases sitting between them. CDR3 amino acids: CASGLGELFF. Written as DNA, the CDR3 is TGTGCTAGTGGTTTGGGGGAGCTGTTTTTT. Looking up the rest from reference TRBV12-5 and TRBJ2-2 gives the full variable domain: DARVTQTPRHKVTEMGQEVTMRCQPILGHNTVFWYRQTMMQGLELLAYFRNRAPLDDSGMPKDRFSAEMPDATLATLKIQPSEPRDSAVYFCASGLGELFFGEGSRLTVL.

This clone has at least ten counts. J is TRBJ2-3 and V is TRBV7-3; D may be TRBD2 (6 bases). Germline loops: CDR1 SGHTA, CDR2 FQGTGA. The length of the CDR3 is 17 residues. V gave up 2 bases and J gave up 1 base, with 16 bases separating them. CDR3 in amino acids: CASSLWGLSGGTDTQYF. CDR3 nucleotides: TGTGCCAGCAGCTTATGGGGGTTGTCGGGGGGCACAGATACGCAGTATTTT.

This clone is judged large. The genes are TRBV28 and TRBJ1-6; 10 nucleotides align to TRBD1. V was pared by 3 bases and J by 6 bases, with 5 bases of the junction left unmatched. The CDR3 contains 16 residues. Germline V gene lookup returns CDR1 MDHEN and CDR2 SYDVKM. This CDR3 is CASSLEGQGGNSPLHF. The CDR3 DNA sequence: TGTGCCAGCAGTTTGGAAGGACAGGGGGGTAATTCACCCCTCCACTTT.

This clone has only a few counts. The V call is TRBV20-1, the J call TRBJ2-5, with a tentative D call TRBD2 (6 bases). The CDR3 has 13 amino acids. Germline assignment: CDR1 DFQATT and CDR2 SNEGSKA (reference sequence). Deletions cut 3 bases from V and 5 bases from J, with 13 bases between. The CDR3 region is CSARGGRLETQYF. The CDR3 nucleotides read TGCAGTGCTAGGGGGGGTAGGCTGGAGACCCAGTACTTC.